This T cell receptor beta chain was identified in a study of T cells in Graves' hyperthyroidism and ophthalmopathy (dated by TCRdb to about 2019). Looking at the study overall: Peripheral blood was collected at initial diagnosis, before any treatment. To identify TCR V-J signatures that set the groups apart, the researchers used a discovery cohort of 100 patients, made up of 43 with Graves' ophthalmopathy and 57 with stable Graves' hyperthyroidism. Whether ophthalmopathy could be predicted prospectively was tested in an independent validation cohort made up of 18 to 20 hyperthyroidism patients plus 17 patients who later progressed to ophthalmopathy. The approximately 100 discovery patients were randomly split 7:3 into training and test sets. In addition, the study compared T-cell repertoires in thyroid tissue and in blood from six Graves' hyperthyroidism patients. Once sampling was done, hyperthyroidism patients were given methimazole at a starting dose of 30 mg daily, whereas ophthalmopathy patients were given high-dose intravenous methylprednisolone. The paper reports TCR Vbeta CDR3 sequencing of 130 to 150 peripheral blood samples: under 45 ophthalmopathy, 75 to 80 hyperthyroidism and 17 progressor patients. On the study overall, not on this receptor specifically: Sample size was not statistically predetermined, and investigators were not blinded to group allocation. In validation, progression to ophthalmopathy was predicted by the model with around 70% sensitivity and 72% to 85% specificity, a median of about 6.8 months before onset. A model built on a 13 V-J signature distinguished ophthalmopathy from stable hyperthyroidism, reaching about 88% sensitivity and approximately 81% specificity in cross-validation and 80%/75% in testing. Blood samples also contained most of the expanded thyroid clonotypes (frequency above 0.001), which suggests that blood repertoires may reflect thyroid immune responses.

TCR beta CDR3 regions were amplified from RNA transcripts. For the first round of RT-PCR on the TCR CDR3, the HTBI primer set was used together with the Qiagen OneStep RT-PCR kit. A second multiplex PCR round built the libraries, followed by size selection and purification. Sequencing of the libraries was done on an Illumina HiSeq2000 using paired-end 100 bp reads. On the authors' methods: SOAPnuke was used to process the raw data, removing reads that contained adapters or uncalled bases, had a mean Phred below 15, or lacked an exact match to the constant primer or identifier. COPE v1.2.5 was used to merge the high-quality paired reads, and each unique nucleotide sequence was defined as a clonotype. MiTCR v1.1 was used to align clonotypes to the IMGT TRBV, TRBD and TRBJ reference segments. The analysis included only V-J combinations with a frequency above 0.0001, which together covered approximately 99% of the repertoires. The TCS score was defined as the ratio of F50 (clonal expansion) to E x V (chaos), calculated using BLOSUM62-based TCRdist between CDR3 peptides within each V-J. Welch's t-statistics and random forest reduced fewer than 550 V-J features to 13, which were used in a naive Bayes classifier (R e1071). TCRdb ran its own pipeline on the public reads, namely fastp trimming at Q25 and MiXCR clone calling, and kept in-frame beta chains. Each CDR3 protein gets just one entry, which takes the most common genes and DNA from the rows behind it. TCRdb's processing, not the authors', yielded these V and J calls. The table for this sample lists about 260,000 distinct CDR3 sequences; about 16% of them were counted only once. The top ten clones comprise around 30% of the sample.

A word on this clonotype: What this receptor recognizes is not known. No per-base quality is available; no much larger clone lies one base away.

Ophthalmopathy patients had moderately to severely active disease, with a Clinical Activity Score of 3 or more, a NOSPECS grade of 4 or more, and a disease duration of less than 3 months. Patients with uncontrolled infections, other autoimmune diseases, pregnancy or lactation were excluded. Diagnoses were based on clinical symptoms, serum thyroxine and TRAb, thyroid ultrasound and orbital computed tomography. PBMCs were separated from about 10 ml of fresh peripheral blood using Ficoll-Paque density gradient centrifugation. Total RNA was extracted with Trizol reagent, and quality was checked on an Agilent 2100 Bioanalyzer. The sample consisted of blood. This sequence was found in a woman in her late teens or twenties with Graves' ophthalmopathy.

The DNA sequence follows: TGTGCCAGCAGCCGCGAAAGACAAACGCAAGAGACCCAGTACTTC. This encodes CASSRERQTQETQYF. The chain is encoded by TRBV12-3 or TRBV12-4 joined to TRBJ2-5; the D gene lacks a confident call. V and J are truncated by 6 bases and 2 bases respectively, leaving an intervening sequence of 16 bases. The CDR3 holds 15 amino acids from the cysteine to the phenylalanine. The read is trimmed to its CDR3 DNA, 45 bases read in frame from base 1.